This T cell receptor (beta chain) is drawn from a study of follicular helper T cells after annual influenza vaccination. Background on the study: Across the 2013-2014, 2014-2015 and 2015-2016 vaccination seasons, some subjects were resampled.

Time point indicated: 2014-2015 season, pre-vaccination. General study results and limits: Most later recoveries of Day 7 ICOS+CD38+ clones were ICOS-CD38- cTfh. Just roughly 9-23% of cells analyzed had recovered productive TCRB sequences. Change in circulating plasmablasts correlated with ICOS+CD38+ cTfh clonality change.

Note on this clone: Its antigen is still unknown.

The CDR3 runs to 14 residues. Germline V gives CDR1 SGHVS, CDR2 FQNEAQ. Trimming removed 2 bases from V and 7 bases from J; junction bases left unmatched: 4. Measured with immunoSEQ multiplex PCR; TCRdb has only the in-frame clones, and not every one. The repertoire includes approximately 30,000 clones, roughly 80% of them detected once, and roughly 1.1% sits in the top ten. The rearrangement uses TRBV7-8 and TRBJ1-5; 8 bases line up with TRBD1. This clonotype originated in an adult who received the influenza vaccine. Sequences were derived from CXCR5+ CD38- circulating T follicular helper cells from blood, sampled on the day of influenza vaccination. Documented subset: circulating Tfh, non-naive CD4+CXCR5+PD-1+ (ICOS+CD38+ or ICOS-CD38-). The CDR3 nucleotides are TGTGCCAGCAGCTTACAGGGGGCCGGGCAGCCCCAGCATTTT. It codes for CASSLQGAGQPQHF.